The sequence of this TCR beta chain was determined in a study of Tregs in tolerant kidney transplant recipients. The CDR3 loop spans 12 amino acids. From germline, CDR1 is GTSNPN and CDR2 SVGIG (reference sequence). V gave up 3 bases and J gave up 10 bases, with 12 bases separating them. The data were produced by immunoSEQ multiplex PCR, yet TCRdb's version contains in-frame clones alone and is incomplete. The repertoire holds approximately 66,000 clones, with 70% to 90% as singletons. Study findings and constraints: Changing PCR primers prevented nucleotide comparison between some patients' samples.

On this clone itself: Its target is unknown.

Unstimulated regulatory T cells (CD4+CD25+CD127-), CD4+CD25- non-regulatory cells, CD4 and CD8 cells were FACS-sorted from thawed PBMCs. An overnight rest at 37°C with about 220 IU/ml IL-2 preceded regulatory T cell sorting from thawed PBMCs. The chain combines TRBV30 with TRBJ1-4, with no clear D. Sample: Tregs from blood, taken before the transplant. The sequence came from a human donor who received a combined kidney and bone marrow transplant. CDR3 residues: CAWSVVLGKLFF. The CDR3 region has the DNA TGTGCCTGGAGCGTGGTTTTAGGAAAACTGTTTTTT.